Presented here are 5 T cell receptor beta chains from one specimen sequenced in a study of T cells in Graves' hyperthyroidism and ophthalmopathy. Researchers amplified the TCR beta CDR3 regions from RNA transcripts. In the first-round RT-PCR of the TCR CDR3, the HTBI primer set was used. One entry per CDR3 protein, called by TCRdb with MiXCR from the multiplex PCR reads. The sample gives hundreds of thousands of distinct CDR3 sequences, approximately 40% of which show up once; 31% is in the top ten. The sequenced material came from blood. The receptors stem from a woman between 40 and 55 years old with Graves' hyperthyroidism.

This chain connects TRBV2 to TRBJ1-2; 8 bases fit TRBD1. The CDR3 sequence is 14 residues long. Germline CDR1 SNHLY, CDR2 FYNNEI. V was pared by 7 bases and J by 8 bases, with 12 bases of the junction left unmatched. This CDR3 reads CASTRRTGRRGYTF. DNA for the CDR3: TGTGCCAGCACACGTAGGACAGGGCGCCGCGGCTACACCTTC.

This clonotype was observed many times. The genes are TRBV15 and TRBJ1-2; D unresolved. This CDR3 is built from 13 residues. Germline values: CDR1 LNHNV, CDR2 YYDKDF (reference sequence). The ends were cut back, 3 bases at V and 4 bases at J, with 9 bases in the middle. CDR3 loop: CATSRVAGYGYTF. CDR3 DNA sequence: TGTGCCACCAGCAGGGTCGCCGGCTATGGCTACACCTTC.

The gene calls are TRBV7-2 and TRBJ2-5, with TRBD2 matching over 8 bases. Judging by the DNA end, TRBJ2-1 fits better; the J call may be wrong. The CDR3 has 15 amino acids. CDR1 and CDR2 from the germline V gene are SGHTA and FQGNSA. CDR3 residues: CASSSLGGGYNEQFF. The CDR3 nucleotides are TGTGCCAGCAGCTCCCTCGGCGGGGGGTACAATGAGCAGTTCTTC.

The chain couples TRBV6-6 to TRBJ2-5; TRBD2 matches 11 bases. In germline, CDR1 is MNHNY, CDR2 SVGAGI (reference sequence). The CDR3 has 16 amino acids. The junction had 8 bases not matched to a gene; V was cut back by 1 base and J by 7 bases. The CDR3 sequence is CASSYYPVAGGGTQYF. In nucleotides, the CDR3 is TGTGCCAGCAGTTACTACCCGGTAGCGGGAGGGGGGACCCAGTACTTC.

This clonotype was picked up many times. V is TRBV9 and J is TRBJ2-7; D possibly matches TRBD1 or TRBD2 (5 bases each). The CDR3 has 14 amino acids. V dropped 3 bases and J dropped 5 bases, with 15 bases sitting between them. In germline, CDR1 is SGDLS, CDR2 YYNGEE. DNA of the CDR3: TGTGCCAGCAGCGCGAAACTAGGGGAGAACGAGCAGTACTTC. This sequence encodes CASSAKLGENEQYF.